This TCR beta chain was recovered during a study of T cell changes during pregnancy in multiple sclerosis (dated by TCRdb to about 2019). About the full investigation: In women with multiple sclerosis, the researchers looked at how the T cell repertoire shifted as pregnancy progressed.

The library was obtained by the immunoSEQ multiplex PCR assay. This immuneACCESS table, as held by TCRdb, lists in-frame sequences with V and J called but not all clones. Of the missing ones, under half trace to an unresolved V gene in checked studies; the others have no known cause. Across this sample there are 40,000 or so clones, with around 89% seen only once. The ten biggest clones cover around 7.2% of the sample. For this clone: Its antigen is currently not known. There are no base qualities to consult, and no much larger clone falls within one base.

The trim is 4 bases for V and 3 bases for J, with a gap of 19 bases between the germline ends. Taken from cysteine to phenylalanine, the CDR3 has 17 residues. Of the read, only the CDR3 DNA is kept; its 51 bases are in frame from base 1. For CDR1 and CDR2, the germline V gene lists LGHNA and YSLEER. This TCR derives from a female donor with multiple sclerosis, enrolled in a pregnancy study. This specimen consisted of CD8+ T cells from peripheral blood mononuclear cells, obtained in the third trimester of pregnancy. The sequence joins TRBV4-3 to TRBJ2-1; tentative D gene TRBD1, with 6 bases matching. The nucleotide sequence is TGCGCCAGCAGCCCAGCCCCAGGGGTCCGAAGCTACAATGAGCAGTTCTTC. It encodes CASSPAPGVRSYNEQFF.